This T cell receptor (beta chain) was identified during a study of CDR3 diversity in severe acne. Germline loops: CDR1 MNHEY, CDR2 SVGAGI. Trimming shortened V by 5 bases and J by 9 bases, and 8 bases separated the two germline ends. The CDR3 length is 10 residues. Using its own MiXCR run on the PCR reads, TCRdb lists one record per CDR3 protein. The data show tens of thousands of distinct CDR3 sequences, 45% to 65% seen once. The chain joins TRBV6-5 to TRBJ2-7; D is uncertain. This receptor was taken from a male donor in good health, without acne. The specimen was blood. The DNA for the CDR3 is TGTGCCAGCAGTCCCCTAGGGCAGTACTTC. Translation gives CASSPLGQYF.